The present entry profiles one T cell receptor beta chain with its context. Per the study methods: How many nucleated cells were present was estimated from reference gene primer amplification. Sequenced by immunoSEQ multiplex PCR; TCRdb stores in-frame clones only, minus some. V and J calls plus clone size are reproduced from that table; the DNA served to infer D and trimming. The table lists 59,000 or so clones, 73% of them singletons. The source of the sample is a study of blood T cell repertoires in COVID-19. For the study at large: Specimens from acute and convalescent COVID-19 originated in the United States, Italy and Spain. Sources were T cells, B-cell-depleted T cells, or PBMCs; the material itself was cDNA or gDNA.

This CDR3 region has 15 residues. The germline V gene encodes CDR1 SGHNT and CDR2 YYREEE (reference sequence). The V end lost 4 bases, the J end lost 6 bases, and 17 bases lay between the germline ends. Source material: peripheral blood. The receptor was isolated from a woman aged 50 to 65 with active or convalescent COVID-19. The J gene is TRBJ2-1, the V gene TRBV5-4; D might be TRBD2 (6 bases). CDR3 protein: CASSQPRGILNEQFF. The CDR3 region has the DNA TGTGCCAGCAGCCAGCCTCGCGGGATTCTCAATGAGCAGTTCTTC.